This T cell receptor beta chain stems from a study of blood T cell repertoires in COVID-19. About the study: Collection of acute and convalescent COVID-19 samples took place in the United States, Italy and Spain. In each case, the material was cDNA or gDNA derived from T cells, B-cell-depleted T cells, or PBMCs.

The CDR3 has 14 residues. With 2 bases clipped from V and 10 bases from J, the junction kept 6 bases outside the gene matches. Germline V CDR1 and CDR2: MNHEY, SVGEGT. Per the authors' pipeline: Estimated nucleated cell counts came from reference gene primer amplification. Sequencing was performed with immunoSEQ multiplex PCR; in TCRdb, only in-frame clones are kept and a portion is missing. V and J calls and clone size are copied from that table; D and trimming were computed from the DNA. The sample yields under 300,000 clones, more than 70% seen once. In its sample, this clone was seen once. Sample: peripheral blood. The rearrangement links TRBV6-2 or TRBV6-3 to TRBJ1-5; 9 nucleotides match TRBD1. The TCR sequence derives from a man older than 75 with acute or convalescent COVID-19. CDR3 nucleotide sequence: TGTGCCAGCAGTTACATGACAGGGGGGCACCCCCAGCATTTT. This translates into CASSYMTGGHPQHF.